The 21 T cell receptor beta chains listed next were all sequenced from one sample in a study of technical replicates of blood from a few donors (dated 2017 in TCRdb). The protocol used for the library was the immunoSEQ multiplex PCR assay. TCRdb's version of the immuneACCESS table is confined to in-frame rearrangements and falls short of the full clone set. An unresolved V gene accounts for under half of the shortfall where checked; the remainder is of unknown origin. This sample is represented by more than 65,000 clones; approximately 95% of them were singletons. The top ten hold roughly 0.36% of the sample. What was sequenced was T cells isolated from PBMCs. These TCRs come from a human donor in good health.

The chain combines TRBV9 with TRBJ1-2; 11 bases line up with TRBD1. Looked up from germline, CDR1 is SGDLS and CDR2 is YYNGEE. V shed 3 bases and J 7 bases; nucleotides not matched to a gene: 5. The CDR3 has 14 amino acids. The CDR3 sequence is CASSEDRGPRGYTF. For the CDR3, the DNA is TGTGCCAGCAGCGAGGACAGGGGGCCTCGTGGCTACACCTTC.

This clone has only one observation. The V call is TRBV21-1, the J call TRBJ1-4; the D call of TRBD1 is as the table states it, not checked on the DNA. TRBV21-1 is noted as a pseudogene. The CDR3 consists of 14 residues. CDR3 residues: CASRGLDSLEKLFF. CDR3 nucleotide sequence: TGTGCCAGCAGGGGGCTGGACAGTTTAGAAAAACTGTTTTTT.

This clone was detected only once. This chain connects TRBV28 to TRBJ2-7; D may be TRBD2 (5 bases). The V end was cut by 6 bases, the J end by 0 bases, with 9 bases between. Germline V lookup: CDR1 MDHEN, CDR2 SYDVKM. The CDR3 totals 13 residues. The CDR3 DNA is TGTGCCAGCAGGGCAACTAGCTCCTACGAGCAGTACTTC. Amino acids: CASRATSSYEQYF.

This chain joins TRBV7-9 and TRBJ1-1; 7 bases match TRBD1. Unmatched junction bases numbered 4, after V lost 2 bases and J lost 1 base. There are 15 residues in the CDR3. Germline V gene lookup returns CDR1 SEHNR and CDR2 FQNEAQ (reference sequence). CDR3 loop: CASSLRGPPNTEAFF. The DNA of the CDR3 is TGTGCCAGCAGCTTAAGGGGGCCCCCGAACACTGAAGCTTTCTTT.

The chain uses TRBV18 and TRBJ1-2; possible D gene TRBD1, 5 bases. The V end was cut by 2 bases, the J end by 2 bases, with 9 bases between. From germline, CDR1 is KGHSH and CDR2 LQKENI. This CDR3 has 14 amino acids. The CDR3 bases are TGTGCCAGCTCACCAGTAACAGGAAACTATGGCTACACCTTC. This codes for CASSPVTGNYGYTF.

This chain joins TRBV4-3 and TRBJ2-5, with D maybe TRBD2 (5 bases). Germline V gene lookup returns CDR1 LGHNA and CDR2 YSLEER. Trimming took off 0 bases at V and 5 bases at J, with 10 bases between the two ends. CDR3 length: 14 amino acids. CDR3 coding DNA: TGCGCCAGCAGCCAAGAATGGGAGTGGGAGACCCAGTACTTC. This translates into CASSQEWEWETQYF.

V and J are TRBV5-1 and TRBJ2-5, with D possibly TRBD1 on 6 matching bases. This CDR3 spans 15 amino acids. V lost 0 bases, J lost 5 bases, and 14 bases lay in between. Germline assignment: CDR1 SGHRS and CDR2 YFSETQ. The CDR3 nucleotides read TGCGCCAGCAGCTTGGTTCAGGGGCTAGGGGAGACCCAGTACTTC. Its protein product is CASSLVQGLGETQYF. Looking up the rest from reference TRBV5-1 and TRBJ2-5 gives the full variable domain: KAGVTQTPRYLIKTRGQQVTLSCSPISGHRSVSWYQQTPGQGLQFLFEYFSETQRNKGNFPGRFSGRQFSNSRSEMNVSTLELGDSALYLCASSLVQGLGETQYFGPGTRLLVL.

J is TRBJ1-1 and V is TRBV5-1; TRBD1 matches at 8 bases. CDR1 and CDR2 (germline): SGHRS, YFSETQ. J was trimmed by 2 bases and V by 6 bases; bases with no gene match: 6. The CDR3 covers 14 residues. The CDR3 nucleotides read TGCGCCAGCACCACGGGACAGGACAACACTGAAGCTTTCTTT. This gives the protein CASTTGQDNTEAFF.

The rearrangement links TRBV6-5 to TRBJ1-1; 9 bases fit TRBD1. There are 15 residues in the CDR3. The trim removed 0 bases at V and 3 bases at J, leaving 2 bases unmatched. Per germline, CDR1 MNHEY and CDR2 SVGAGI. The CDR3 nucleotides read TGTGCCAGCAGTTACTCGGGACAGGGAGACACTGAAGCTTTCTTT. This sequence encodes CASSYSGQGDTEAFF.

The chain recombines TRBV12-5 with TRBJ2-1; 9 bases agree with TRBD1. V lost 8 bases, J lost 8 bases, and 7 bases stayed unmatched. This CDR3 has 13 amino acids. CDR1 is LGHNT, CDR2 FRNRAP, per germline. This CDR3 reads CASFGDRDHEQFF. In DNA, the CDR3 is TGTGCTAGTTTTGGGGACAGGGATCATGAGCAGTTCTTC.

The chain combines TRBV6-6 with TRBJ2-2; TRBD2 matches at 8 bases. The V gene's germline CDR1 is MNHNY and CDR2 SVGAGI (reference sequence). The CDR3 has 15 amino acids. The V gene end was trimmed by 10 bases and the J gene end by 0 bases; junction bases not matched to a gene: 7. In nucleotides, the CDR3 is TGTGCCATCCTTGCGGGAGGAGCGAACACCGGGGAGCTGTTTTTT. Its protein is CAILAGGANTGELFF.

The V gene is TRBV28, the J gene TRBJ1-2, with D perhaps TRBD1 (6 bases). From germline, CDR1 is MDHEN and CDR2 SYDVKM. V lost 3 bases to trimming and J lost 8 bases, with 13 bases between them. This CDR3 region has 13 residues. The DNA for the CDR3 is TGTGCCAGCAGTTTTGGGACACCGCGGGGCTACACCTTC. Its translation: CASSFGTPRGYTF.

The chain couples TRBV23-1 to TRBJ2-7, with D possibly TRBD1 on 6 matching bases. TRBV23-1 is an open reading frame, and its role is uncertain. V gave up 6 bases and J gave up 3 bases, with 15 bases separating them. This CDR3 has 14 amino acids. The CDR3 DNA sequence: TGCGCCAGCAGACCCCGGGACATTGTCTACGAGCAGTACTTC. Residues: CASRPRDIVYEQYF.

Here the CDR3 DNA reads TGCAGCGTCGGGACAGCTAACACCTATGGCTACACCTTC. Protein: CSVGTANTYGYTF. This chain links TRBV29-1 with TRBJ1-2; 7 bases align to TRBD1. Germline V lookup: CDR1 SQVTM, CDR2 ANQGSEA. The CDR3 extends over 13 amino acids. V shed 6 bases, J shed 4 bases, and the junction held 8 bases outside the gene matches. The variable domain in full, with the rest retrieved from reference TRBV29-1 and TRBJ1-2, is SAVISQKPSRDICQRGTSLTIQCQVDSQVTMMFWYRQQPGQSLTLIATANQGSEATYESGFVIDKFPISRPNLTFSTLTVSNMSPEDSSIYLCSVGTANTYGYTFGSGTRLTVV.

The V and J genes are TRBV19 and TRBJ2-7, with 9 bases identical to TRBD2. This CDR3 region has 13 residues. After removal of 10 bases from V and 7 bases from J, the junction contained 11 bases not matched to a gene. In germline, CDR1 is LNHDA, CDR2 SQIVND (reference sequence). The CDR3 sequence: CATSSGVRGEQYF. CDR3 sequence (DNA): TGTGCCACTTCTAGCGGGGTCCGAGGGGAGCAGTACTTC.

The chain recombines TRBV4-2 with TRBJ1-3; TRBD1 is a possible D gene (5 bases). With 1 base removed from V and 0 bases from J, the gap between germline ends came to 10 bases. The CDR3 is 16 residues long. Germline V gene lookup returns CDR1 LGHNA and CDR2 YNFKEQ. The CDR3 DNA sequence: TGTGCCAGCAGCCAAGTCAGGGAACCCTCTGGAAACACCATATATTTT. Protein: CASSQVREPSGNTIYF.

In DNA form, the CDR3 reads TGTGCCAGCAGCGTAGCTCTCACAGGGCAGGGTGGCTACACCTTC. Protein sequence: CASSVALTGQGGYTF. This chain connects TRBV9 to TRBJ1-2; D possibly corresponds to TRBD1 (6 bases). The germline gives CDR1 SGDLS, CDR2 YYNGEE. V was trimmed by 0 bases and J by 7 bases, leaving 16 bases between them. The length of the CDR3 is 15 residues.

CDR3 sequence reads: CAISDQSKGPDTQYF. CDR3 coding DNA: TGTGCCATCAGTGATCAAAGCAAGGGGCCAGATACGCAGTATTTT. The V call is TRBV10-3, the J call TRBJ2-3; D perhaps matches TRBD1 (5 bases). The ends were cut back, 3 bases at V and 4 bases at J, with 14 bases in the middle. Per germline, CDR1 ENHRY and CDR2 SYGVKD. The CDR3 length is 15 residues.

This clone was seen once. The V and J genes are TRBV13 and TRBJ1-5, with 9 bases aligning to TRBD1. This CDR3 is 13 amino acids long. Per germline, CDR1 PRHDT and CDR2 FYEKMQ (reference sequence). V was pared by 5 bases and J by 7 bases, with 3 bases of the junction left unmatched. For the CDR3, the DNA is TGTGCCAGCAGCGTGGACAGGGGACAGCCCCAGCATTTT. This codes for CASSVDRGQPQHF.

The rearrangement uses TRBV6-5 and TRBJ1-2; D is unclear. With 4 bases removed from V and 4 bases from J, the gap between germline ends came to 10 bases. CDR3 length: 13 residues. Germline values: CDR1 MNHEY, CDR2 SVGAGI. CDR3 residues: CASSSNIIYGYTF. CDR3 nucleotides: TGTGCCAGCAGTTCGAACATAATCTATGGCTACACCTTC.

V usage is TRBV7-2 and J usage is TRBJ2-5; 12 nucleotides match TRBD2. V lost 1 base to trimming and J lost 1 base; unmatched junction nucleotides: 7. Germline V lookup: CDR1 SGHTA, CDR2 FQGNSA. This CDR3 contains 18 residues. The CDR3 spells CASSLGDWGLAGQETQYF. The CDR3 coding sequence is TGTGCCAGCAGCTTAGGGGACTGGGGACTAGCGGGCCAAGAGACCCAGTACTTC. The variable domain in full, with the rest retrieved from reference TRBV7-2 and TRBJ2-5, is GAGVSQSPSNKVTEKGKDVELRCDPISGHTALYWYRQSLGQGLEFLIYFQGNSAPDKSGLPSDRFSAERTGGSVSTLTIQRTQQEDSAVYLCASSLGDWGLAGQETQYFGPGTRLLVL.